Shown below are 3 T cell receptor beta chains from a single sample sequenced in a study of shared clonotypes between healthy human individuals. CD45RO-negative, CCR7-selected cells formed the naive CD8 fraction, which excluded terminally differentiated effector memory CD45RA+ cells. The data were produced by immunoSEQ multiplex PCR, yet TCRdb's version contains in-frame clones alone and is incomplete. The profile shows millions of clones, over 85% of them singletons. Sequencing was performed on naive CD8+ T cells sorted from blood. These TCRs come from a young man in good health.

This chain uses TRBV6-5 with TRBJ2-5; TRBD1 matches at 7 bases. J was trimmed by 2 bases and V by 7 bases; bases with no gene match: 4. Germline V gene data show CDR1 as MNHEY and CDR2 as SVGAGI. This CDR3 has 13 residues. In DNA, the CDR3 is TGTGCCAGCATCGACAGGGTTCAAGAGACCCAGTACTTC. Translating it yields CASIDRVQETQYF.

This sequence joins TRBV27 and TRBJ2-5; D remains unclear. The CDR3 is 14 amino acids. Germline CDR1 and CDR2: MNHEY and SMNVEV (reference sequence). With 5 bases removed from V and 2 bases from J, the gap between germline ends came to 12 bases. The CDR3 protein is CASSPIGAQETQYF. CDR3 in DNA: TGTGCCAGCAGTCCCATAGGTGCTCAAGAGACCCAGTACTTC.

The V call is TRBV6-1, the J call TRBJ2-2, with D tentatively TRBD1 or TRBD2 (5 bases each). The CDR3 runs 12 residues. V was trimmed by 8 bases and J by 7 bases, leaving 11 bases between them. Germline V gene data show CDR1 as MNHNS and CDR2 as SASEGT. The CDR3 loop is CASEGEIGELFF. CDR3 nucleotides: TGTGCCAGCGAAGGGGAGATCGGGGAGCTGTTTTTT.